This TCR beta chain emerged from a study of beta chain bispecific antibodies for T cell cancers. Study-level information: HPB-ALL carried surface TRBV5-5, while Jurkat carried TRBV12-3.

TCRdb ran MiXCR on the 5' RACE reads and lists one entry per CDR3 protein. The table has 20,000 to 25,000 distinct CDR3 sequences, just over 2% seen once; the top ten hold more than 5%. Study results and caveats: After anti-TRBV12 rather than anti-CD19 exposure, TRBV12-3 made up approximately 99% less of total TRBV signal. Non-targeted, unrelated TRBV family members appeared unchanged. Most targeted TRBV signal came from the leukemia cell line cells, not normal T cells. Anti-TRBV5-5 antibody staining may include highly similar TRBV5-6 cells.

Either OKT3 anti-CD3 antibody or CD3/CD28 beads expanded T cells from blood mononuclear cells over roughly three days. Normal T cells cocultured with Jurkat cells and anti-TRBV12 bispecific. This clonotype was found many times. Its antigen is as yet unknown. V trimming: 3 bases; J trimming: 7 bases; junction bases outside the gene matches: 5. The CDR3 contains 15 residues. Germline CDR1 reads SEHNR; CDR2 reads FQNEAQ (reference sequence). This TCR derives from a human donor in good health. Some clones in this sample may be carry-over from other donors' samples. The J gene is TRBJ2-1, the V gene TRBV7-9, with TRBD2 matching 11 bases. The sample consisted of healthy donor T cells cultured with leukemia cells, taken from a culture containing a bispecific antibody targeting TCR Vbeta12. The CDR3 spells CASSFQGTSGNEQFF. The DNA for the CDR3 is TGTGCCAGCAGCTTTCAGGGGACTAGCGGTAATGAGCAGTTCTTC.